Listed below are T cell receptor beta chains from one sample, sequenced in a study of early T cells in non-severe SARS-CoV-2 infection. One entry per CDR3 protein results from TCRdb running MiXCR on the 5' RACE reads. The data hold around 70,000 distinct CDR3 sequences, with 10% to 15% observed a single time. The specimen was whole blood. The source is an adult who was a healthcare worker with PCR-confirmed SARS-CoV-2 infection or an uninfected control (not recorded which). Each CDR3 is given with its conserved first and last residue. The order of the fields is CDR3 DNA, CDR3 protein, V gene, CDR3 length, clone size, D gene, J gene. A D gene is named only where the DNA matches it firmly. The size field is filled for only some rows; it gives once, few, many or a size class.

CDR3 DNA: TGTGCCATCAGTGAAGTAAGGTTGGGAGCTGAAGCTTTCTTT; CDR3 protein: CAISEVRLGAEAFF; V gene: TRBV10-3; CDR3 length: 14; clone size: .; D gene: .; J gene: TRBJ1-1
CDR3 DNA: TGTGCCAGCAGCTCTAGGGGACCAGATACGCAGTATTTT; CDR3 protein: CASSSRGPDTQYF; V gene: TRBV7-9; CDR3 length: 13; clone size: .; D gene: .; J gene: TRBJ2-3
CDR3 DNA: TGCAGTGCTAGGGGGACTAGCGGCACAGATACGCAGTATTTT; CDR3 protein: CSARGTSGTDTQYF; V gene: TRBV20-1; CDR3 length: 14; clone size: few; D gene: TRBD2; J gene: TRBJ2-3
CDR3 DNA: TGCGCCAGCAGCACCAGGGACGGCTACAATGAGCAGTTCTTC; CDR3 protein: CASSTRDGYNEQFF; V gene: TRBV5-1; CDR3 length: 14; clone size: many; D gene: .; J gene: TRBJ2-1
CDR3 DNA: TGCAGTGCTGGGGACAGCCTCAATCAGCCCCAGCATTTT; CDR3 protein: CSAGDSLNQPQHF; V gene: TRBV20-1; CDR3 length: 13; clone size: many; D gene: TRBD1; J gene: TRBJ1-5
CDR3 DNA: TGTGCCAGCAGTCGGGGGGAGGGGATCTATGGCTACACCTTC; CDR3 protein: CASSRGEGIYGYTF; V gene: TRBV12-3/TRBV12-4; CDR3 length: 14; clone size: many; D gene: .; J gene: TRBJ1-2
CDR3 DNA: TGTGCCAGCAGCTTGGGCCTAGCGGAGATCCAAGAGACCCAGTACTTC; CDR3 protein: CASSLGLAEIQETQYF; V gene: TRBV7-9; CDR3 length: 16; clone size: many; D gene: TRBD2; J gene: TRBJ2-5
CDR3 DNA: TGTGCCAGTAGTATGGGTCTCGGGGAAGGTGGCAATCAGCCCCAGCATTTT; CDR3 protein: CASSMGLGEGGNQPQHF; V gene: TRBV19; CDR3 length: 17; clone size: many; D gene: .; J gene: TRBJ1-5
CDR3 DNA: TGTGCCAGCAGCGAAACAGGGGATTGGGAGCAGTTCTTC; CDR3 protein: CASSETGDWEQFF; V gene: TRBV7-9; CDR3 length: 13; clone size: .; D gene: TRBD1; J gene: TRBJ2-1
CDR3 DNA: TGTGCCAGCAGCCAGGCCCCAGGGGGCTCTAATGAAAAACTGTTTTTT; CDR3 protein: CASSQAPGGSNEKLFF; V gene: TRBV4-2; CDR3 length: 16; clone size: many; D gene: TRBD1; J gene: TRBJ1-4
CDR3 DNA: TGTGCCAGCAGTTTACGGGGGAGAGATTCACCCCTCCACTTT; CDR3 protein: CASSLRGRDSPLHF; V gene: TRBV27; CDR3 length: 14; clone size: many; D gene: .; J gene: TRBJ1-6
CDR3 DNA: TGCAGCGTTGAAGGCAGGGTGTCTGAAGCTTTCTTT; CDR3 protein: CSVEGRVSEAFF; V gene: TRBV29-1; CDR3 length: 12; clone size: .; D gene: .; J gene: TRBJ1-1
CDR3 DNA: TGTGCCAGCAGCCAATTAGCGGGGGGCATTGGAAATGAGCAGTTCTTC; CDR3 protein: CASSQLAGGIGNEQFF; V gene: TRBV3-1; CDR3 length: 16; clone size: few; D gene: TRBD2; J gene: TRBJ2-1
CDR3 DNA: TGCAGTGCTCTAAATCAGGGGGCTAGAGGCACTGAAGCTTTCTTT; CDR3 protein: CSALNQGARGTEAFF; V gene: TRBV20-1; CDR3 length: 15; clone size: many; D gene: TRBD1; J gene: TRBJ1-1
CDR3 DNA: TGCAGCGTTGAGGCCCGCGATAGGGGCATTCAGTACTTC; CDR3 protein: CSVEARDRGIQYF; V gene: TRBV29-1; CDR3 length: 13; clone size: .; D gene: .; J gene: TRBJ2-4
CDR3 DNA: TGTGCCAGCTCACCAAACAGAAACACCGGGGAGCTGTTTTTT; CDR3 protein: CASSPNRNTGELFF; V gene: TRBV18; CDR3 length: 14; clone size: .; D gene: .; J gene: TRBJ2-2
CDR3 DNA: TGTGCCAGCAGCCAACCGGGACCCTCGTACGAGCAGTACTTC; CDR3 protein: CASSQPGPSYEQYF; V gene: TRBV7-6; CDR3 length: 14; clone size: few; D gene: .; J gene: TRBJ2-7
CDR3 DNA: TGTGCCAGCAGCGAATACAGGGAAAACTATGGCTACACCTTC; CDR3 protein: CASSEYRENYGYTF; V gene: TRBV28; CDR3 length: 14; clone size: few; D gene: .; J gene: TRBJ1-2
CDR3 DNA: TGTGCCAGCAGCCACGTGACTAGCGGGAGGGCCGGTGAGCAGTTCTTC; CDR3 protein: CASSHVTSGRAGEQFF; V gene: TRBV11-2; CDR3 length: 16; clone size: few; D gene: TRBD2; J gene: TRBJ2-1
CDR3 DNA: TGTGCCAGCAGCGCCACGACAGGGGGCGGTTCATACGAGCAGTACTTC; CDR3 protein: CASSATTGGGSYEQYF; V gene: TRBV3-1; CDR3 length: 16; clone size: many; D gene: TRBD1; J gene: TRBJ2-7
CDR3 DNA: TGTGCCAGCAGCCCGAGGACTAGCGGAGGGCCTTGGAATGAGCAGTTCTTC; CDR3 protein: CASSPRTSGGPWNEQFF; V gene: TRBV14; CDR3 length: 17; clone size: few; D gene: TRBD2; J gene: TRBJ2-1
CDR3 DNA: TGTGCCAGCAGCTTTTGGGACAAGAATTCACCCCTCCACTTT; CDR3 protein: CASSFWDKNSPLHF; V gene: TRBV7-9; CDR3 length: 14; clone size: many; D gene: .; J gene: TRBJ1-6
CDR3 DNA: TGTGCCAGCAGTTATTCTACCGGGACTAGCGGGTACGAGCAGTACTTC; CDR3 protein: CASSYSTGTSGYEQYF; V gene: TRBV6-5; CDR3 length: 16; clone size: many; D gene: TRBD2; J gene: TRBJ2-7
CDR3 DNA: TGCGCCAGCAGCCAAGCAGAGATCTCCTACGAGCAGTACTTC; CDR3 protein: CASSQAEISYEQYF; V gene: TRBV4-1; CDR3 length: 14; clone size: many; D gene: .; J gene: TRBJ2-7
CDR3 DNA: TGTGCCAGCAGTTACCAGGTTAGCGGTTACGAGCAGTACTTC; CDR3 protein: CASSYQVSGYEQYF; V gene: TRBV6-5; CDR3 length: 14; clone size: .; D gene: .; J gene: TRBJ2-7
CDR3 DNA: TGCAGCGTGCAAGGTGGAAACACCATATATTTT; CDR3 protein: CSVQGGNTIYF; V gene: TRBV29-1; CDR3 length: 11; clone size: few; D gene: .; J gene: TRBJ1-3
CDR3 DNA: TGCGCCAGCAGCTTGGCTTCAGGGTCAGAAGCTTTCTTT; CDR3 protein: CASSLASGSEAFF; V gene: TRBV5-1; CDR3 length: 13; clone size: .; D gene: .; J gene: TRBJ1-1
CDR3 DNA: TGTGCCAGCAGTCTGGGGGCAGAGACCCAGTACTTC; CDR3 protein: CASSLGAETQYF; V gene: TRBV11-2; CDR3 length: 12; clone size: few; D gene: .; J gene: TRBJ2-5
CDR3 DNA: TGCAGCGTTGAAGATCTGATCTCTGGGGCCAACGTCCTGACTTTC; CDR3 protein: CSVEDLISGANVLTF; V gene: TRBV29-1; CDR3 length: 15; clone size: few; D gene: .; J gene: TRBJ2-6
CDR3 DNA: TGTGCCAGCAGCCCCGGAGGGTTGGTTCAGCAGTTCTTC; CDR3 protein: CASSPGGLVQQFF; V gene: TRBV9; CDR3 length: 13; clone size: once; D gene: .; J gene: TRBJ2-1
CDR3 DNA: TGTGCCAGTCGCCCCGACAGAATCTCTGGGGCCAACGTCCTGACTTTC; CDR3 protein: CASRPDRISGANVLTF; V gene: TRBV6-2/TRBV6-3; CDR3 length: 16; clone size: few; D gene: .; J gene: TRBJ2-6
CDR3 DNA: TGTGCCAGCAGCGTAGAGTGGCAGGCCCTCTTGGGGGCCAACGTCCTGACTTTC; CDR3 protein: CASSVEWQALLGANVLTF; V gene: TRBV9; CDR3 length: 18; clone size: many; D gene: .; J gene: TRBJ2-6
CDR3 DNA: TGCGCCAGCAGCCTCACCGGGGGGGAGCTGTTTTTT; CDR3 protein: CASSLTGGELFF; V gene: TRBV5-1; CDR3 length: 12; clone size: many; D gene: .; J gene: TRBJ2-2
CDR3 DNA: TGTGCCAGTAGCCATGGACCGCTCCTCAATCAGCCCCAGCATTTT; CDR3 protein: CASSHGPLLNQPQHF; V gene: TRBV19; CDR3 length: 15; clone size: many; D gene: .; J gene: TRBJ1-5
CDR3 DNA: TGTGCCAGCAGCCAAGATCCGGGACGCGGCGACTATGGCTACACCTTC; CDR3 protein: CASSQDPGRGDYGYTF; V gene: TRBV14; CDR3 length: 16; clone size: .; D gene: .; J gene: TRBJ1-2
CDR3 DNA: TGTGCCAGCACCAGGGACAGTCTCACAGATACGCAGTATTTT; CDR3 protein: CASTRDSLTDTQYF; V gene: TRBV27; CDR3 length: 14; clone size: .; D gene: TRBD1; J gene: TRBJ2-3
CDR3 DNA: TGTGCCAGCAGCTTGGAGGGGCGCGGGAGCATGGGTGAGCAGTTCTTC; CDR3 protein: CASSLEGRGSMGEQFF; V gene: TRBV5-4; CDR3 length: 16; clone size: few; D gene: TRBD2; J gene: TRBJ2-1
CDR3 DNA: TGTGCCAGCAGTGAACCCCGGGACAGGCTCGAGGGAGCGAACACCATATATTTT; CDR3 protein: CASSEPRDRLEGANTIYF; V gene: TRBV2; CDR3 length: 18; clone size: many; D gene: TRBD1; J gene: TRBJ1-3
CDR3 DNA: TGTGCCAGCAGCCAAGAGACGCGGGAGCAGTTCTTC; CDR3 protein: CASSQETREQFF; V gene: TRBV4-2; CDR3 length: 12; clone size: many; D gene: .; J gene: TRBJ2-1
CDR3 DNA: TGCAGTGCTCCCCATGGGGCTAGCGATACAGGACATACGCAGTATTTT; CDR3 protein: CSAPHGASDTGHTQYF; V gene: TRBV20-1; CDR3 length: 16; clone size: few; D gene: .; J gene: TRBJ2-3
CDR3 DNA: TGCAGCGTTGGATCGGGGAGTGGATACGAGCAGTACTTC; CDR3 protein: CSVGSGSGYEQYF; V gene: TRBV29-1; CDR3 length: 13; clone size: .; D gene: .; J gene: TRBJ2-7
CDR3 DNA: TGCGCCAGCAGCTTGGCCCCCCGGGGCTCTGGGGCCAACGTCCTGACTTTC; CDR3 protein: CASSLAPRGSGANVLTF; V gene: TRBV5-1; CDR3 length: 17; clone size: many; D gene: .; J gene: TRBJ2-6
CDR3 DNA: TGTGCCACCAGTGATTTATTGGATGGGAAGGGGCGCGCCGGGGAGCTGTTTTTT; CDR3 protein: CATSDLLDGKGRAGELFF; V gene: TRBV24-1; CDR3 length: 18; clone size: many; D gene: .; J gene: TRBJ2-2
CDR3 DNA: TGCAGTGCTAGAGATAGGGCTAGCGGGACTTACGAGCAGTACTTC; CDR3 protein: CSARDRASGTYEQYF; V gene: TRBV20-1; CDR3 length: 15; clone size: many; D gene: TRBD2; J gene: TRBJ2-7